The present T cell receptor beta chain was sequenced within a study of shared clonotypes between healthy human individuals. Looking at the study overall: A couple of women and a few men aged 18 to 49 served as donors. CD4 naive and memory got three plates each, CD8 naive two, CD8 memory one.

The study drew all its donors from Caucasian adults living in Nashville, Tennessee. Splitting of CD4+ cells produced CD45RA+ naive and CD45RA-negative memory subsets. There are 15 residues in the CDR3. Germline V gene data show CDR1 as MGHRA and CDR2 as YSYEKL. After removal of 4 bases from V and 5 bases from J, the junction contained 6 bases not matched to a gene. The protocol was immunoSEQ multiplex PCR, while the TCRdb copy is restricted to in-frame clones and leaves out a portion. This sample has fewer than 3 million clones; around 92% occur once, and the top ten carry about 0.36%. This clonotype originated in a man between 18 and 29 years old in good health. Some clones in this sample may be carry-over from other donors' samples. Sequences were obtained from naive CD4+ T cells from PBMCs. The subset here: CD45RA+ positively selected. The chain is built from TRBV4-1 and TRBJ1-4, with 8 positions matching TRBD1. CDR3 in DNA: TGCGCCAGCAGCCCGAGGGACAGGCAAAATGAAAAACTGTTTTTT. As protein: CASSPRDRQNEKLFF.